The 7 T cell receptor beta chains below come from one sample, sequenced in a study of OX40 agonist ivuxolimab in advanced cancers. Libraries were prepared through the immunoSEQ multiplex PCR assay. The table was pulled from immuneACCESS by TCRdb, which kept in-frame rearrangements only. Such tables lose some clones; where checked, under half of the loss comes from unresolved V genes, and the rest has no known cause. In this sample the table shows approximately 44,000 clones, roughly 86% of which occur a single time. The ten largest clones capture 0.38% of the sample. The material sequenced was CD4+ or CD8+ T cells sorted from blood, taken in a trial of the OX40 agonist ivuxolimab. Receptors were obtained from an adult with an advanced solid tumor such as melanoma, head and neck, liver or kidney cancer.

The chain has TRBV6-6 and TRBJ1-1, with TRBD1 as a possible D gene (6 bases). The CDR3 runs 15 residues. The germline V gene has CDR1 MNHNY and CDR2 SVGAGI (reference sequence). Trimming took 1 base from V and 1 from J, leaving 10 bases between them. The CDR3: CASSYLDSGNTEAFF. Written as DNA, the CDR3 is TGTGCCAGCAGTTACTTGGACAGCGGGAACACTGAAGCTTTCTTT.

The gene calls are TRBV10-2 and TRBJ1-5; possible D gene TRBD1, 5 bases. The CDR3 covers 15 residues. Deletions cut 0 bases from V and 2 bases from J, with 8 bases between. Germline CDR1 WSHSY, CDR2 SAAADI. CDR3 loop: CASSESSRGNQPQHF. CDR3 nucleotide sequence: TGCGCCAGCAGTGAGTCGAGCAGGGGCAATCAGCCCCAGCATTTT.

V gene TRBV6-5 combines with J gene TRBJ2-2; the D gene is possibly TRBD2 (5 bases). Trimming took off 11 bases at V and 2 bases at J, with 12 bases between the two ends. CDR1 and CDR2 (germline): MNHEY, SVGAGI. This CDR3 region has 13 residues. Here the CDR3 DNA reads TGTGCCGCGAGGGATTCTAACACCGGGGAGCTGTTTTTT. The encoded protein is CAARDSNTGELFF.

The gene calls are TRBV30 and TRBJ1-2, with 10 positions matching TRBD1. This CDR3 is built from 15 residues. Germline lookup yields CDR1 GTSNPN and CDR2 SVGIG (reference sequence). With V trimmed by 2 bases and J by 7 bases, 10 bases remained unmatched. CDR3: CAWSRSWDRGFGYTF. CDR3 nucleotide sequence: TGTGCCTGGAGTAGAAGTTGGGACAGGGGATTTGGCTACACCTTC.

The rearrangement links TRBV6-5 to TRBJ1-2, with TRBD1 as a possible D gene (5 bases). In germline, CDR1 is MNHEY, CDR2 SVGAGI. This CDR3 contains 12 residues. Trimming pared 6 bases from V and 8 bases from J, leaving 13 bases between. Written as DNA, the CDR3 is TGTGCCAGCAGCCTCCGGGACTCAGGCTACACCTTC. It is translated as CASSLRDSGYTF.

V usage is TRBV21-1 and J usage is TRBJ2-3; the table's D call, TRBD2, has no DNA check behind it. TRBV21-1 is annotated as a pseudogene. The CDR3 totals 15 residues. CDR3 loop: CASSKALARTDTQYF. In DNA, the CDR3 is TGTGCCAGCAGCAAAGCACTAGCGAGGACAGATACGCAGTATTTT.

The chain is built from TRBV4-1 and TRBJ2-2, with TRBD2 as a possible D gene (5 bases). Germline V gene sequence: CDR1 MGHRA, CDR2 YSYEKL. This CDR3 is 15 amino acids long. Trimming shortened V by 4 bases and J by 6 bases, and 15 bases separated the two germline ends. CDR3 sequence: CASSRTNIGAGELFF. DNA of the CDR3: TGCGCCAGCAGCCGTACGAACATCGGGGCCGGGGAGCTGTTTTTT.